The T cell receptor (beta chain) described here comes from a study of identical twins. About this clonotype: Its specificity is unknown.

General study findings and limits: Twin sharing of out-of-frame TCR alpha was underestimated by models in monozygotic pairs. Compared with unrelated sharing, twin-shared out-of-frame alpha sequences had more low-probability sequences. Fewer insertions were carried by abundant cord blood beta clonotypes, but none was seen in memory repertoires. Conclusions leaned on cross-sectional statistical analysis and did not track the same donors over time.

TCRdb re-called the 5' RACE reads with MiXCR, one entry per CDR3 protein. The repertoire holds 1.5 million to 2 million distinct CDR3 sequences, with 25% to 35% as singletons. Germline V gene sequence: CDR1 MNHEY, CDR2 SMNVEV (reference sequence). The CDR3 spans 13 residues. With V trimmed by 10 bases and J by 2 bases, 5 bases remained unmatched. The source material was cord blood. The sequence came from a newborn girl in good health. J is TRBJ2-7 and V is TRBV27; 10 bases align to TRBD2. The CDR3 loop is CATRLAGTYEQYF. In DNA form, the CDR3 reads TGTGCCACCAGACTAGCGGGCACCTACGAGCAGTACTTC.